This entry concerns a single T cell receptor beta chain. Its antigen is not identified. These data come from a study of human T cells and chemical hapten exposure. This CDR3 is built from 14 residues. Germline values: CDR1 SGHTA, CDR2 FQGNSA. The ends were cut back, 1 base at V and 2 bases at J, with 5 bases in the middle. MiXCR was run by TCRdb on the RACE reads, yielding one entry per CDR3 protein. This sample has about 160,000 distinct CDR3 sequences, with 25% to 35% found just once. The time point is: patch test 3, about 24 weeks after DPC sensitization. As to treatment: therapeutic diphenylcyclopropenone sensitization with weekly scalp DPC. Study outcomes and limitations: Relative to control repertoires, expanded TCRs gave rise to significantly more large CDR3 similarity clusters.

This receptor was identified in a woman in her late teens or twenties with alopecia areata. Some clones in this sample may be carry-over from other donors' samples. The V and J genes are TRBV7-2 and TRBJ2-2; D is ambiguous. The sample was whole blood, taken in connection with sensitization to the hapten diphenylcyclopropenone (DPC). In DNA form, the CDR3 reads TGTGCCAGCAGCTTAGAACCTAACACCGGGGAGCTGTTTTTT. It encodes CASSLEPNTGELFF.